Listed below are T cell receptor beta chains from one sample, sequenced in a study of cytomegalovirus exposure and HLA in healthy donors. Produced via immunoSEQ multiplex PCR; TCRdb's table is partial and in-frame only. The data show around 190,000 clones, about 9% seen once. The specimen sequenced was PBMCs. All receptors come from a woman younger than 45 in good health and CMV-seropositive. Each CDR3 is given without its conserved first and last residue.

J gene: TRBJ2-3; V gene: TRBV7-9; CDR3 protein: ASSLLAGVAVRTDTQY
J gene: TRBJ2-7; V gene: TRBV15; CDR3 protein: ATSRDLGGEQY
J gene: TRBJ1-2; V gene: TRBV5-1; CDR3 protein: ASSLADGQGYGYT
J gene: TRBJ2-7; V gene: TRBV30; CDR3 protein: AWISSGSPYEQY
J gene: TRBJ2-1; V gene: TRBV10-1; CDR3 protein: ASSGATSGITPSSYNEQF
J gene: TRBJ1-2; V gene: TRBV6-5; CDR3 protein: ASSLNVCDRIIGYT
J gene: TRBJ2-3; V gene: TRBV9; CDR3 protein: ASSQLAGGVDTQY
J gene: TRBJ1-1; V gene: TRBV6-1; CDR3 protein: ASIPRRAENTEAF
J gene: TRBJ1-5; V gene: TRBV7-8; CDR3 protein: ASSRTVQPQH
J gene: TRBJ1-2; V gene: TRBV30; CDR3 protein: AWRVQGLGYT
J gene: TRBJ2-7; V gene: TRBV6-1; CDR3 protein: ASSDQREVNYEQY
J gene: TRBJ2-7; V gene: TRBV18; CDR3 protein: ASSPQSTSGTYEQY
J gene: TRBJ1-1; V gene: TRBV11-2; CDR3 protein: ASSLVHRPNTEAF
J gene: TRBJ1-5; V gene: TRBV19; CDR3 protein: ASSLVAGNQPQH
J gene: TRBJ2-1; V gene: TRBV19; CDR3 protein: ASNGHSSYNEQF
J gene: TRBJ2-2; V gene: TRBV5-4; CDR3 protein: ASSSLASNTGELF
J gene: TRBJ1-1; V gene: TRBV15; CDR3 protein: ATSRTGQEAF
J gene: TRBJ1-2; V gene: TRBV29-1; CDR3 protein: SVTTGGGYGYP
J gene: TRBJ2-1; V gene: TRBV2; CDR3 protein: ASKERIYNEQF
J gene: TRBJ1-4; V gene: TRBV30; CDR3 protein: AWSAESSNEKLF
J gene: TRBJ2-1; V gene: TRBV4-1; CDR3 protein: ASSQGGTGGSDEQF
J gene: TRBJ1-4; V gene: TRBV27; CDR3 protein: ASSPKAGGSGRTTNEKLF
J gene: TRBJ2-3; V gene: TRBV5-1; CDR3 protein: ASSLWGRDTQY
J gene: TRBJ1-4; V gene: TRBV15; CDR3 protein: ATSREWTENEKLF
J gene: TRBJ2-1; V gene: TRBV5-4; CDR3 protein: ASSLVEPYNEQF
J gene: TRBJ2-7; V gene: TRBV5-1; CDR3 protein: ASSLGRTGGASLSYEQY
J gene: TRBJ2-7; V gene: TRBV28; CDR3 protein: ASSPGSEQY
J gene: TRBJ2-3; V gene: TRBV10-3; CDR3 protein: AIGEQGRTDTQY
J gene: TRBJ2-3; V gene: TRBV30; CDR3 protein: AWRAGGMMDTQY
J gene: TRBJ1-5; V gene: TRBV12-5; CDR3 protein: ASGPTVNQPQH
J gene: TRBJ2-1; V gene: TRBV19; CDR3 protein: ASSLRPSGNRGNEQF
J gene: TRBJ1-4; V gene: TRBV7-9; CDR3 protein: ASSLTVNEKLF
J gene: TRBJ2-2; V gene: TRBV5-6; CDR3 protein: ASRKREVMTGELF